These T cell receptor beta chains were read from a single sample in a study of T cells in Graves' hyperthyroidism and ophthalmopathy. TCRdb redid the calling of the multiplex PCR reads with MiXCR, one entry per CDR3 protein. The sample contains a few hundred thousand distinct CDR3 sequences, approximately 15% of which appear only once. The sequenced sample was blood. Receptors originate from a man aged 25-40 years with Graves' hyperthyroidism that later progressed to Graves' ophthalmopathy. CDR3s include the opening cysteine and the closing phenylalanine or tryptophan. D genes are given only for firm matches. The listing skips clone size in some rows; elsewhere it reads once, few, many or a size class.

TRBJ2-4	few	TRBV7-2	NA	TGTGCCAGCAGCCACAGCGGGCCATACAAAAACATTCAGTACTTC	CASSHSGPYKNIQYF
TRBJ2-7	many	TRBV7-6	NA	TGTGCCAGCAGCTTCGGGGCCTCCTACGAGCAGTACTTC	CASSFGASYEQYF
TRBJ2-6	few	TRBV15	NA	TGTGCCACCAGCAGAGATCTGGGGACCTACTCTGGGGCCAACGTCCTGACTTTC	CATSRDLGTYSGANVLTF
TRBJ1-4	NA	TRBV10-3	NA	TGTGCCATCAGGGGGCAGGAGGCGGGGGAAAAACTGTTTTTT	CAIRGQEAGEKLFF
TRBJ1-1	few	TRBV7-9	NA	TGTGCCAGCAGCCCGATGTCTGGAGCTTTCTTT	CASSPMSGAFF
TRBJ1-3	few	TRBV27	NA	TGTGCCAGCAGACCTCAGGGCCCCTCTGGAAACACCATATATTTT	CASRPQGPSGNTIYF
TRBJ2-1	NA	TRBV10-3	NA	TGTGCCATCAGTGAGTCTGGCGTCCGGAGCTCCTACAATGAGCAGTTCTTC	CAISESGVRSSYNEQFF
TRBJ2-2	NA	TRBV24-1	NA	TGTGCCACCAGTGATTTGCGAAATGATCGGACCGGGGAGCTGTTTTTT	CATSDLRNDRTGELFF
TRBJ1-5	many	TRBV28	NA	TGTGCCAGCAGTTTATCCGGGGGAGGCAATCAGCCCCAGCATTTT	CASSLSGGGNQPQHF
TRBJ2-1	once	TRBV5-5	NA	TGTGCCAGCAGCTTGGAAGTGGGGGGTTTGGAGTTCTTC	CASSLEVGGLEFF
TRBJ2-4	once	TRBV4-1	NA	TGCGCCAGCAGCCAAGTCCCCGGGACAGCCAAAAACATTCAGTACTTC	CASSQVPGTAKNIQYF
TRBJ2-3	NA	TRBV11-3	NA	TGTGCCAGCAGCTGGAGCGGCTCAAGGATCTTTAGCACAGATACGCAGTATTTT	CASSWSGSRIFSTDTQYF
TRBJ1-5	many	TRBV7-9	NA	TGTGCCAGCAGCTCCGGACCGTTGAATCAGCCCCAGCATTTT	CASSSGPLNQPQHF
TRBJ2-7	few	TRBV20-1	NA	TGCAGTGAGGCAGGGCTGGTCGACGAGCAGTACTTC	CSEAGLVDEQYF
TRBJ2-7	few	TRBV15	NA	TGTGCCACCAGCAGAGAGACAGGCGGCTCCTACGAGCAGTACTTC	CATSRETGGSYEQYF
TRBJ1-5	many	TRBV5-1	NA	TGCGCCAGCAGCTTGGACGGGGTCGGTAATCAGCCCCAGCATTTT	CASSLDGVGNQPQHF
TRBJ2-1	many	TRBV11-2	NA	TGTGCCAGCAGCTTAGGTTTGGAGGGGGGCCTCCACAATGAGCAGTTCTTC	CASSLGLEGGLHNEQFF
TRBJ1-2	NA	TRBV5-1	TRBD1	TGCGCCAGCAGCTTGGGGGACAGTGTGTCTGGCTACACCTTC	CASSLGDSVSGYTF
TRBJ2-2	few	TRBV20-1	TRBD2	TGCAGTGCTAGATTAGCGGGGGGGCCTCACACCGGGGAGCTGTTTTTT	CSARLAGGPHTGELFF
TRBJ2-2	few	TRBV4-1	TRBD2	TGCGCCAGCAGCCAAGAGACGGGCGGGAGCGGGGAGCTGTTTTTT	CASSQETGGSGELFF
TRBJ1-2	many	TRBV7-2	TRBD1	TGTGCCAGCAGCCAAGAGGGGGCAGATCTTAACTATGGCTACACCTTC	CASSQEGADLNYGYTF